This TCR beta chain was sequenced in a study of shared clonotypes between healthy human individuals. Overall study: A couple of women and three men aged 18 to 49 made up the donors.

The study drew all its donors from Caucasian adults living in Nashville, Tennessee. The CDR3 extends over 13 amino acids. Per germline, CDR1 SGHRS and CDR2 YFSETQ. With V trimmed by 2 bases and J by 6 bases, 1 base remained unmatched. Sorted-subset replicate PCRs used roughly 210 ng of genomic DNA. This amount corresponded to approximately 30,000 T cell genomes. Here immunoSEQ multiplex PCR was the method, and the copy in TCRdb shows in-frame clones only, minus some. Here the sample spans approximately 1.1 million clones, 78% being singletons. The TCR sequence derives from a man younger than 35 in good health. Some clones in this sample may be carry-over from other donors' samples. The sequencing input was memory CD4+ T cells from PBMCs. Noted subset: CD45RA-negative fraction. The V and J genes are TRBV5-1 and TRBJ2-2; 7 nucleotides agree with TRBD2. Written as DNA, the CDR3 is TGCGCCAGCAGCTTTCGGGGGGCCGGGGAGCTGTTTTTT. Its translation: CASSFRGAGELFF.